These 31 T cell receptor beta chains were all obtained from the same sample, sequenced in a study of cytomegalovirus exposure and HLA in healthy donors. Primers included in the PCR were 60 Vbeta and 13 Jbeta primers. TCRdb's table, derived via immunoSEQ multiplex PCR, lists solely in-frame clones and lacks some. The sample records some 130,000 clones, 60% to 80% being singletons. The specimen sequenced was PBMCs. These receptors all stem from a man in his fifties in good health and CMV-seropositive.

The rearrangement joins TRBV4-3 to TRBJ2-4, with TRBD1 matching over 10 bases. Germline values: CDR1 LGHNA, CDR2 YSLEER. CDR3 size: 20 residues. V dropped 0 bases and J dropped 0; count of bases not matched to a gene: 11. DNA of the CDR3: TGCGCCAGCAGCCAAGATGGGCCGGGACAGGGGTTCGTAGCCAAAAACATTCAGTACTTC. Translating gives CASSQDGPGQGFVAKNIQYF.

The chain is built from TRBV5-4 and TRBJ2-2, with D perhaps matching TRBD1 (5 bases). V shed 3 bases and J shed 4 bases, with 13 bases lying between them. The germline V gene has CDR1 SGHNT and CDR2 YYREEE (reference sequence). The CDR3 contains 15 residues. The CDR3 DNA reads as TGTGCCAGCAGCTCTAGGCAGGGCGCCACCGGGGAGCTGTTTTTT. Its protein product is CASSSRQGATGELFF.

The rearrangement links TRBV11-1 to TRBJ2-7; a weak D match, TRBD1 (5 bases). CDR1 and CDR2 from the germline V gene are SGHAT and FQDESV (reference sequence). CDR3 length: 13 residues. The ends were cut back, 1 base at V and 4 bases at J, with 8 bases in the middle. Here the CDR3 reads CASSLEAGYEQYF. The DNA for the CDR3 is TGTGCCAGCAGCTTAGAGGCAGGGTACGAGCAGTACTTC.

This chain uses TRBV5-1 with TRBJ2-5; 9 bases fit TRBD1. Per germline, CDR1 SGHRS and CDR2 YFSETQ. The length of the CDR3 is 16 residues. With 6 bases clipped from V and 1 base from J, the junction kept 10 bases outside the gene matches. CDR3 amino acids: CASNLRQGGIQETQYF. The CDR3 region has the DNA TGCGCCAGCAACTTACGACAGGGGGGGATCCAAGAGACCCAGTACTTC. The full variable domain, in which reference TRBV5-1 and TRBJ2-5 provide the parts outside the CDR3, is KAGVTQTPRYLIKTRGQQVTLSCSPISGHRSVSWYQQTPGQGLQFLFEYFSETQRNKGNFPGRFSGRQFSNSRSEMNVSTLELGDSALYLCASNLRQGGIQETQYFGPGTRLLVL.

The chain recombines TRBV7-2 with TRBJ2-7, with TRBD2 matching 11 bases. CDR3 size: 17 residues. The trim removed 3 bases at V and 5 bases at J, leaving 12 bases unmatched. Per germline, CDR1 SGHTA and CDR2 FQGNSA. The chain's CDR3 is CASSLGTSGVKAHEQYF. The CDR3 region has the DNA TGTGCCAGCAGCTTGGGGACTAGCGGAGTGAAGGCCCACGAGCAGTACTTC.

V is TRBV6-1 and J is TRBJ2-7; 7 positions match TRBD1. From germline, CDR1 is MNHNS and CDR2 SASEGT. The CDR3 covers 14 residues. The V and J ends lost 1 base and 4 bases, in that order; junction bases with no gene match: 4. The CDR3 sequence: CASSEGQGSYEQYF. CDR3 DNA: TGTGCCAGCAGTGAAGGACAGGGAAGTTACGAGCAGTACTTC.

The chain combines TRBV28 with TRBJ1-5; D gene uncertain. This CDR3 is 15 amino acids long. Germline-derived CDR1 and CDR2 are MDHEN and SYDVKM. The V end lost 5 bases, the J end lost 2 bases, and 13 bases lay between the germline ends. The CDR3 reads CASSTRNEGNQPQHF. Here the CDR3 DNA reads TGTGCCAGCAGTACAAGAAACGAAGGCAATCAGCCCCAGCATTTT.

The chain recombines TRBV9 with TRBJ1-2; 8 bases match TRBD1. The germline CDR1 and CDR2 sequences are SGDLS and YYNGEE. V lost 4 bases to trimming and J lost 6 bases; unmatched junction nucleotides: 8. The CDR3 has 14 amino acids. DNA of the CDR3: TGTGCCAGCAGCCTTGTTACAGGGGGGGATGGCTACACCTTC. Protein sequence: CASSLVTGGDGYTF.

A few counts support this clone. The V gene is TRBV5-1, the J gene TRBJ2-5, with 10 bases identical to TRBD1. After removal of 0 bases from V and 1 base from J, the junction contained 6 bases not matched to a gene. CDR1 and CDR2 (germline): SGHRS, YFSETQ. The CDR3 loop spans 17 amino acids. CDR3 nucleotides: TGCGCCAGCAGCTTGGTGAGACAGGGGGCGTTCCAAGAGACCCAGTACTTC. Translating gives CASSLVRQGAFQETQYF. The whole variable domain, filled in from reference TRBV5-1 and TRBJ2-5, reads KAGVTQTPRYLIKTRGQQVTLSCSPISGHRSVSWYQQTPGQGLQFLFEYFSETQRNKGNFPGRFSGRQFSNSRSEMNVSTLELGDSALYLCASSLVRQGAFQETQYFGPGTRLLVL.

The chain couples TRBV7-3 to TRBJ2-3, with TRBD1 identical over 7 bases. The ends lost 4 bases at V and 3 bases at J; junction bases unmatched: 7. The germline V gene encodes CDR1 SGHTA and CDR2 FQGTGA. This CDR3 comprises 15 residues. The CDR3 protein is CASSWTGTETDTQYF. CDR3 in DNA: TGTGCCAGCAGCTGGACCGGGACAGAAACAGATACGCAGTATTTT.

The chain couples TRBV18 to TRBJ2-1; 7 bases align to TRBD1. V shed 4 bases, J shed 6 bases, and the junction held 3 bases outside the gene matches. CDR3 length: 13 residues. Germline-derived CDR1 and CDR2 are KGHSH and LQKENI. The CDR3 nucleotides read TGTGCCAGCTCACGGGGACAGTTCAATGAGCAGTTCTTC. This sequence encodes CASSRGQFNEQFF.

The rearrangement joins TRBV6-1 to TRBJ2-1, with 9 bases fitting TRBD2. J gave up 3 bases and V 2 bases, and 5 bases lay outside the gene matches. CDR3 length: 16 residues. Germline CDR1 is MNHNS and CDR2 is SASEGT. The CDR3 nucleotides are TGTGCCAGCAGTGAAAGGCGGGAGGGCCGCTACAATGAGCAGTTCTTC. Translating it yields CASSERREGRYNEQFF.

This clone was detected only a few times. This chain joins TRBV2 and TRBJ1-1, with TRBD1 matching over 10 bases. Germline CDR1 SNHLY, CDR2 FYNNEI. Losses at the gene ends were 7 bases for V and 5 bases for J; bases not matched to a gene: 7. The CDR3 contains 14 residues. The CDR3 is CASTRQGARTEAFF. The CDR3 DNA reads TGTGCCAGCACTCGACAGGGGGCGAGGACTGAAGCTTTCTTT.

This chain links TRBV5-1 with TRBJ2-5; 7 bases agree with TRBD2. Germline CDR1 SGHRS, CDR2 YFSETQ. With 6 bases clipped from V and 5 bases from J, the junction kept 16 bases outside the gene matches. The CDR3 extends over 16 amino acids. The CDR3 region is CASTKTSAAGVETQYF. The DNA for the CDR3 is TGCGCCAGCACCAAAACGTCAGCGGCGGGAGTCGAGACCCAGTACTTC. Full variable domain (rest looked up from reference TRBV5-1 and TRBJ2-5): KAGVTQTPRYLIKTRGQQVTLSCSPISGHRSVSWYQQTPGQGLQFLFEYFSETQRNKGNFPGRFSGRQFSNSRSEMNVSTLELGDSALYLCASTKTSAAGVETQYFGPGTRLLVL.

V gene TRBV5-4 combines with J gene TRBJ1-2, with a possible D match to TRBD1 (6 bases). Germline CDR1 reads SGHNT; CDR2 reads YYREEE (reference sequence). With 0 bases removed from V and 7 bases from J, the gap between germline ends came to 10 bases. CDR3 length: 13 residues. CDR3 residues: CASSLDRDGGYTF. The CDR3 coding sequence is TGTGCCAGCAGCTTGGACAGGGATGGTGGCTACACCTTC.

This clone was observed a handful of times. The rearrangement joins TRBV5-4 to TRBJ2-3; 15 nucleotides match TRBD2. This CDR3 has 17 amino acids. The V and J ends lost 2 bases and 7 bases, in that order; junction bases with no gene match: 8. CDR1 is SGHNT and CDR2 is YYREEE in the germline V gene (reference sequence). The DNA of the CDR3 is TGTGCCAGCAGCTTCGGACTAGCGGGGGGGCAAAGGTATACGCAGTATTTT. This encodes CASSFGLAGGQRYTQYF.

CDR3 DNA: TGTGCCAGTAGTACCAGTAGCGGGAGGAGGTACGAGCAGTACTTC. Its translation: CASSTSSGRRYEQYF. The J gene is TRBJ2-7, the V gene TRBV19, with 10 bases lining up with TRBD2. The CDR3 runs to 15 residues. With V trimmed by 4 bases and J by 4 bases, 7 bases remained unmatched. The germline gives CDR1 LNHDA, CDR2 SQIVND (reference sequence).

This rearrangement joins TRBV28 to TRBJ1-2; 7 bases are a match to TRBD1. The CDR3 has 16 amino acids. Germline trimming cut 6 bases from V and 0 bases from J; bases unmatched to any gene: 10. Looked up from germline, CDR1 is MDHEN and CDR2 is SYDVKM. The CDR3 reads CASSQQGSDSNYGYTF. The CDR3 DNA follows: TGTGCCAGCAGCCAACAGGGGTCGGACTCTAACTATGGCTACACCTTC.

The V call is TRBV19, the J call TRBJ1-2; 7 positions agree with TRBD1. The CDR3 is 13 residues long. Germline trimming cut 6 bases from V and 8 bases from J; bases unmatched to any gene: 9. Per germline, CDR1 LNHDA and CDR2 SQIVND (reference sequence). CDR3 region: CASRGAGGLGYTF. CDR3 sequence (DNA): TGTGCCAGTAGGGGGGCAGGGGGGCTCGGCTACACCTTC.

The chain employs TRBV18 and TRBJ1-1; D perhaps matches TRBD1 (6 bases). Trimming removed 3 bases at V and 4 bases at J, with 12 bases between. The CDR3 loop spans 14 amino acids. CDR1 and CDR2 (germline): KGHSH, LQKENI. CDR3: CASSPGADSTEAFF. As DNA, the CDR3 is TGTGCCAGCTCACCGGGGGCAGATAGCACTGAAGCTTTCTTT.

This clone was found a few times. The chain has TRBV19 and TRBJ1-2; D unresolved. The germline gives CDR1 LNHDA, CDR2 SQIVND (reference sequence). CDR3 length: 15 residues. V dropped 4 bases and J dropped 6 bases, with 18 bases sitting between them. CDR3 protein: CASSTFTRSLDGYTF. In DNA form, the CDR3 reads TGTGCCAGTAGTACCTTCACAAGGAGCCTGGATGGCTACACCTTC.

This chain links TRBV5-1 with TRBJ1-6, with TRBD1 matching 9 bases. Germline lookup yields CDR1 SGHRS and CDR2 YFSETQ. CDR3 length equals 16 residues. Losses at the gene ends were 4 bases for V and 9 bases for J; bases not matched to a gene: 11. The CDR3 loop reads CASSEKGTGLGSPLHF. As DNA, the CDR3 is TGCGCCAGCAGCGAGAAGGGGACAGGGCTGGGTTCACCCCTCCACTTT.

The V call is TRBV18, the J call TRBJ2-3; no definite D call. Germline values: CDR1 KGHSH, CDR2 LQKENI. The CDR3 spans 14 residues. The V and J ends lost 4 bases and 2 bases respectively, with 10 bases between them. CDR3 sequence: CASSLASITDTQYF. CDR3 in DNA: TGTGCCAGCTCACTGGCCTCAATCACAGATACGCAGTATTTT.

V is TRBV7-9 and J is TRBJ2-5; D might be TRBD2 (6 bases). Germline CDR1 SEHNR, CDR2 FQNEAQ (reference sequence). V was trimmed by 3 bases and J by 4 bases, leaving 18 bases between them. The CDR3 extends over 16 amino acids. CDR3 in amino acids: CASSLEGLTTAETQYF. CDR3 coding DNA: TGTGCCAGCAGCTTGGAGGGCCTGACGACTGCAGAGACCCAGTACTTC. Full variable domain (rest looked up from reference TRBV7-9 and TRBJ2-5): DTGVSQNPRHKITKRGQNVTFRCDPISEHNRLYWYRQTLGQGPEFLTYFQNEAQLEKSRLLSDRFSAERPKGSFSTLEIQRTEQGDSAMYLCASSLEGLTTAETQYFGPGTRLLVL.

The J gene is TRBJ2-7, the V gene TRBV5-4; possible D gene TRBD1, 6 bases. Germline assignment: CDR1 SGHNT and CDR2 YYREEE (reference sequence). Between the trimmed V and J ends, which lost 0 bases and 5 bases, there was a span of 15 bases. CDR3 length: 15 amino acids. CDR3 sequence: CASSLGGQGLDEQYF. DNA for the CDR3: TGTGCCAGCAGCTTGGGGGGCCAGGGGCTGGACGAGCAGTACTTC. The whole variable domain, filled in from reference TRBV5-4 and TRBJ2-7, reads ETGVTQSPTHLIKTRGQQVTLRCSSQSGHNTVSWYQQALGQGPQFIFQYYREEENGRGNFPPRFSGLQFPNYSSELNVNALELDDSALYLCASSLGGQGLDEQYFGPGTRLTVT.

The rearrangement joins TRBV5-4 to TRBJ2-1; 9 nucleotides agree with TRBD2. The CDR3 is made up of 16 amino acids. J gave up 0 bases and V 4 bases, and 5 bases lay outside the gene matches. Germline V gene sequence: CDR1 SGHNT, CDR2 YYREEE (reference sequence). For the CDR3, the DNA is TGTGCCAGCAGCGGCGGGGGGGCCCGCTCCTACAATGAGCAGTTCTTC. Residues: CASSGGGARSYNEQFF.

J is TRBJ2-2 and V is TRBV27, with TRBD2 matching over 12 bases. There are 17 residues in the CDR3. Germline V lookup: CDR1 MNHEY, CDR2 SMNVEV (reference sequence). The junction had 5 bases not matched to a gene; V was cut back by 6 bases and J by 0 bases. CDR3 nucleotide sequence: TGTGCCAGCAGAAAAGGGACTAGCGGGTCGAACACCGGGGAGCTGTTTTTT. Protein: CASRKGTSGSNTGELFF.

The chain recombines TRBV11-3 with TRBJ2-1, with TRBD1 matching 10 bases. The CDR3 totals 14 residues. V gave up 10 bases and J gave up 7 bases; unmatched junction bases: 10. Germline V gene lookup returns CDR1 SGHNT and CDR2 YENEEA. The CDR3 is CAIRQGAGSNEQFF. The CDR3 DNA follows: TGTGCCATCCGACAGGGGGCAGGATCAAATGAGCAGTTCTTC.

The rearrangement links TRBV15 to TRBJ2-3; the D gene is possibly TRBD2 (6 bases). The CDR3 length is 16 residues. Trimming took off 1 base at V and 6 bases at J, with 17 bases between the two ends. Germline V gene data show CDR1 as LNHNV and CDR2 as YYDKDF (reference sequence). The CDR3 loop reads CATSRGRGKGLDTQYF. In nucleotides, the CDR3 is TGTGCCACCAGCAGAGGTCGGGGGAAGGGTTTGGATACGCAGTATTTT.

V is TRBV7-9 and J is TRBJ1-5; no firm D call. Germline CDR1 reads SEHNR; CDR2 reads FQNEAQ (reference sequence). Deletions cut 6 bases from V and 0 bases from J, with 12 bases between. This CDR3 is 15 amino acids long. This CDR3 is CASSSSLDSNQPQHF. In nucleotides, the CDR3 is TGTGCCAGCAGTTCCTCCTTAGATAGCAATCAGCCCCAGCATTTT.

The J gene is TRBJ2-1, the V gene TRBV29-1; 11 nucleotides agree with TRBD2. The germline V gene encodes CDR1 SQVTM and CDR2 ANQGSEA. CDR3 size: 13 residues. Trimming took 4 bases from V and 6 from J; bases not matched to a gene: 2. CDR3 nucleotide sequence: TGCAGCGTTGCTAGCGGGAGGATCAATGAGCAGTTCTTC. This codes for CSVASGRINEQFF.